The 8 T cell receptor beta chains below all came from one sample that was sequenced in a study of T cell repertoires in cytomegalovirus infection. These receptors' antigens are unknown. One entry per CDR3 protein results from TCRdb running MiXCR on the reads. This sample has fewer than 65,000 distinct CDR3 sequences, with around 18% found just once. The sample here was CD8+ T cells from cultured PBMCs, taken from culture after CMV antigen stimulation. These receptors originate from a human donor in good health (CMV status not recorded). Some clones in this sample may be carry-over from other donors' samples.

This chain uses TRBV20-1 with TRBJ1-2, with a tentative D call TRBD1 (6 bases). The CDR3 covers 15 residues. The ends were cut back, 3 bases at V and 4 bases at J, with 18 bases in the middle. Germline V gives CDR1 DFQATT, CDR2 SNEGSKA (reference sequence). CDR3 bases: TGCAGTGCTAGGGACATACGGGACACCTCCTATGGCTACACCTTC. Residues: CSARDIRDTSYGYTF.

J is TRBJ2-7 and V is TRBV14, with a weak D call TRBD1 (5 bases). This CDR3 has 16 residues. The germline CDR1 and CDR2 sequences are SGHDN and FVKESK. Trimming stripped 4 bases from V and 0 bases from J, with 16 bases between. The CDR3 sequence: CASSLLGEVRSYEQYF. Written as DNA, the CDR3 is TGTGCCAGCAGCCTTCTAGGGGAAGTTCGCTCCTACGAGCAGTACTTC.

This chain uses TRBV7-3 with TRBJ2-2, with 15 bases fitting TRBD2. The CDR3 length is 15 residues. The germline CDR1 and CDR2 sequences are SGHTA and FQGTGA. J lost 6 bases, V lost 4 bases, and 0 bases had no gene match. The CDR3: CASSWTSGRAGELFF. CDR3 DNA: TGTGCCAGCAGCTGGACTAGCGGGAGGGCCGGGGAGCTGTTTTTT.

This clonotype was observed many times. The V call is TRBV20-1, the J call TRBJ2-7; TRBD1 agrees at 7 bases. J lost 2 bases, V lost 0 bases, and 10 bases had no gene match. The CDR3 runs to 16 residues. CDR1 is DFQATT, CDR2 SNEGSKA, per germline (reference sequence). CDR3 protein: CSARDTRQGPTYEQYF. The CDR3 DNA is TGCAGTGCTAGAGATACTAGACAGGGCCCGACCTACGAGCAGTACTTC.

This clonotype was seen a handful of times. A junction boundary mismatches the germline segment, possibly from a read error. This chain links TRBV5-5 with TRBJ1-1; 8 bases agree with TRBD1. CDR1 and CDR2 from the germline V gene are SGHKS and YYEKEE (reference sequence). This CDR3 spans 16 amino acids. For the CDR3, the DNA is TGTGACAGCAGCCCCGGGACAGGCCCTAGGAACACTGAAGCTTTCTTT. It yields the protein CDSSPGTGPRNTEAFF.

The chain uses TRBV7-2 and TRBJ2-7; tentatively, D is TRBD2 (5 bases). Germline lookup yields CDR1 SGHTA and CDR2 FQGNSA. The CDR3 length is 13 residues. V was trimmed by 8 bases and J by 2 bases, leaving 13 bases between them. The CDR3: CASQRGPTYEQYF. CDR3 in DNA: TGTGCCAGCCAACGGGGTCCCACCTACGAGCAGTACTTC.

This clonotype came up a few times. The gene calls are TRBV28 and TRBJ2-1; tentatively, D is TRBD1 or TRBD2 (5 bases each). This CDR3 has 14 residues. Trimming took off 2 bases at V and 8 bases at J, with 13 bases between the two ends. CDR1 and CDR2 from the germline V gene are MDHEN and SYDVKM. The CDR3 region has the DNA TGTGCCAGCAGTTTACCCGGGACCACGGATGAGCAGTTCTTC. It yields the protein CASSLPGTTDEQFF.

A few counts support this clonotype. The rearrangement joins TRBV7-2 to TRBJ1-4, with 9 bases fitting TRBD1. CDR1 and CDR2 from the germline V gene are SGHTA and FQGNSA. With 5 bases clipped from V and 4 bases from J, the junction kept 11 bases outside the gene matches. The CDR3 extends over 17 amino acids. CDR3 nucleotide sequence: TGTGCCAGCAGCACAACCGGGACAGGGAAGATTAATGAAAAACTGTTTTTT. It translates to CASSTTGTGKINEKLFF.